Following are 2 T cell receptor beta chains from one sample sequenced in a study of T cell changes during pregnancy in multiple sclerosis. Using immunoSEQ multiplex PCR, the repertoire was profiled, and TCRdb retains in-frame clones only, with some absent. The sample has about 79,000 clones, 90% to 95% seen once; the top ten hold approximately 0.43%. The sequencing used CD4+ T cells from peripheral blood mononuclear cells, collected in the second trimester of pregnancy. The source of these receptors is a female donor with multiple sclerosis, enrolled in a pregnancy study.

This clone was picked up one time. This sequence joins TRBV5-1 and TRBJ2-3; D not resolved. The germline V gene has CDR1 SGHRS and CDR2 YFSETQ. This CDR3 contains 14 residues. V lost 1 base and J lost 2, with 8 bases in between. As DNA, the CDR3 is TGCGCCAGCAGCTTGACAGTGGTCACAGATACGCAGTATTTT. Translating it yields CASSLTVVTDTQYF. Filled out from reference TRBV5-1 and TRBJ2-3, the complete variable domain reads KAGVTQTPRYLIKTRGQQVTLSCSPISGHRSVSWYQQTPGQGLQFLFEYFSETQRNKGNFPGRFSGRQFSNSRSEMNVSTLELGDSALYLCASSLTVVTDTQYFGPGTRLTVL.

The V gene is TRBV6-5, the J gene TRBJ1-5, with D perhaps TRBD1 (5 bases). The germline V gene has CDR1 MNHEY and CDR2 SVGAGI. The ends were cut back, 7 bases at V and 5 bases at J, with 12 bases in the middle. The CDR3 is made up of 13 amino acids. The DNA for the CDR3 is TGTGCCAGCACTAACGGCAGGGATCAGCCCCAGCATTTT. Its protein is CASTNGRDQPQHF.